Presented here are 9 T cell receptor beta chains from one specimen sequenced in a study of T cells in Graves' hyperthyroidism and ophthalmopathy. TCR beta CDR3 regions were amplified from RNA transcripts. In the first-round RT-PCR of the TCR CDR3, the HTBI primer set was used. Each CDR3 protein is one row after TCRdb ran MiXCR on the multiplex PCR reads. The repertoire consists of 300,000 to 400,000 distinct CDR3 sequences, with roughly 18% occurring once and the leading ten covering about 49%. Sequencing was performed on blood. The origin of the receptors is a woman between 45 and 60 years old with Graves' hyperthyroidism.

A few counts support this clonotype. The chain has TRBV9 and TRBJ1-1; weak D call: TRBD1 (5 bases). The CDR3 is made up of 14 amino acids. From germline, CDR1 is SGDLS and CDR2 YYNGEE. V was clipped by 2 bases and J by 4 bases, with 12 bases between them. The CDR3 here is CASSVNIGGTEAFF. CDR3 DNA: TGTGCCAGCAGCGTTAACATCGGGGGCACTGAAGCTTTCTTT.

This clonotype was seen many times. The rearrangement uses TRBV5-1 and TRBJ1-1; D remains unclear. The CDR3 extends over 14 amino acids. Germline CDR1 is SGHRS and CDR2 is YFSETQ. V lost 5 bases and J 0 bases, leaving 11 bases between the germline ends. This chain's CDR3 is CASSRSDLNTEAFF. CDR3 nucleotides: TGCGCCAGCAGTCGGTCTGATTTGAACACTGAAGCTTTCTTT.

The chain combines TRBV20-1 with TRBJ2-5; D is possibly TRBD1 (6 bases). CDR3 length: 11 amino acids. V was trimmed by 5 bases and J by 3 bases, leaving 7 bases between them. Germline values: CDR1 DFQATT, CDR2 SNEGSKA (reference sequence). Written as DNA, the CDR3 is TGCAGTGCTCACAGGGAAGAGACCCAGTACTTC. Translated: CSAHREETQYF.

The chain recombines TRBV4-1 with TRBJ1-5; D uncertain. With 1 base removed from V and 0 bases from J, the gap between germline ends came to 1 base. Germline CDR1 reads MGHRA; CDR2 reads YSYEKL. The CDR3 has 13 residues. The CDR3 region is CASSQVSNQPQHF. The CDR3, as DNA: TGCGCCAGCAGCCAAGTTAGCAATCAGCCCCAGCATTTT.

This clonotype was seen repeatedly, ten times or more. The chain is built from TRBV18 and TRBJ1-2; maybe TRBD1 (5 bases). V lost 1 base to trimming and J lost 0 bases, with 9 bases between them. The CDR3 consists of 15 residues. The germline V gene has CDR1 KGHSH and CDR2 LQKENI. The CDR3 DNA reads as TGTGCCAGCTCACCACAGAGGGACGCTAACTATGGCTACACCTTC. As protein: CASSPQRDANYGYTF. The full variable domain, completed using reference TRBV18 and TRBJ1-2, is NAGVMQNPRHLVRRRGQEARLRCSPMKGHSHVYWYRQLPEEGLKFMVYLQKENIIDESGMPKERFSAEFPKEGPSILRIQQVVRGDSAAYFCASSPQRDANYGYTFGSGTRLTVV.

This clonotype was seen a few times. The V and J genes are TRBV18 and TRBJ1-6; tentative D call: TRBD1 (6 bases). There are 14 residues in the CDR3. CDR1 is KGHSH, CDR2 LQKENI, per germline. Trimming took 1 base from V and 5 from J, leaving 6 bases between them. This CDR3 is CASSPQGDNSPLHF. The CDR3 DNA follows: TGTGCCAGCTCACCACAGGGGGATAATTCACCCCTCCACTTT. Drawing the rest from reference TRBV18 and TRBJ1-6, the complete variable domain is NAGVMQNPRHLVRRRGQEARLRCSPMKGHSHVYWYRQLPEEGLKFMVYLQKENIIDESGMPKERFSAEFPKEGPSILRIQQVVRGDSAAYFCASSPQGDNSPLHFGNGTRLTVT.

This chain connects TRBV7-9 to TRBJ2-7; TRBD2 aligns across 7 bases. Trimming cost V 3 bases and J 6 bases; bases outside gene matches: 8. The CDR3 is made up of 14 amino acids. Germline V lookup: CDR1 SEHNR, CDR2 FQNEAQ (reference sequence). The CDR3 region is CASSFGLGGAEQYV. CDR3 nucleotide sequence: TGTGCCAGCAGCTTCGGCTTGGGAGGGGCCGAGCAGTACGTC.

This clonotype was recorded many times. The V call is TRBV20-1, the J call TRBJ2-7, with TRBD1 matching 12 bases. The germline V gene has CDR1 DFQATT and CDR2 SNEGSKA (reference sequence). The CDR3 contains 16 residues. After removal of 3 bases from V and 3 bases from J, the junction contained 9 bases not matched to a gene. The CDR3, as DNA: TGCAGTGCTAGTGACACCGGGACAGGGGGCGACTACGAGCAGTACTTC. It codes for CSASDTGTGGDYEQYF.

This clonotype was counted a few times. This sequence joins TRBV7-9 and TRBJ1-5; no clear D. The germline gives CDR1 SEHNR, CDR2 FQNEAQ (reference sequence). With 3 bases removed from V and 0 bases from J, the gap between germline ends came to 6 bases. The CDR3 totals 14 residues. CDR3 coding DNA: TGTGCCAGCAGCTTCCAAAATAGCAATCAGCCCCAGCATTTT. Protein product: CASSFQNSNQPQHF.